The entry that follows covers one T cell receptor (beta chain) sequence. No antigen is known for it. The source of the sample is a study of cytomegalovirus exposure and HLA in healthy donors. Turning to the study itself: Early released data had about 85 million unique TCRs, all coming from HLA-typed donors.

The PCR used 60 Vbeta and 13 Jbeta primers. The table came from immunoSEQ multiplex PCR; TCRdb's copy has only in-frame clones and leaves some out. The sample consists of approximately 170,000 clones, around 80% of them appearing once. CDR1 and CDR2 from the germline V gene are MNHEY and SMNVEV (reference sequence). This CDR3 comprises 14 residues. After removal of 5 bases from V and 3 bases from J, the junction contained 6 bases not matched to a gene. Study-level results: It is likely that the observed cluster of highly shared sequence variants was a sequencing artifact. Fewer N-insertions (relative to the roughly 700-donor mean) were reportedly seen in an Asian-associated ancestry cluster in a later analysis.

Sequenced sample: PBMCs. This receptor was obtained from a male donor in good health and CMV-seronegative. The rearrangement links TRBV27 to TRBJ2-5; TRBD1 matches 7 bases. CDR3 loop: CASSQQGSEETQYF. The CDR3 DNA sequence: TGTGCCAGCAGTCAACAGGGGTCGGAAGAGACCCAGTACTTC.